A selection of T cell receptor beta chains follows, all from one sample in a study of shared clonotypes between healthy human individuals. Repertoires were generated with immunoSEQ multiplex PCR, while TCRdb's copy carries only in-frame clones and drops some. The sample records approximately 530,000 clones, about 96% being singletons. The sample comprised naive CD4+ T cells sorted from blood. Receptors originate from a woman in her thirties in good health. CDR3s include the opening cysteine and the closing phenylalanine or tryptophan. The D gene is left open where the match is weak. Clone size is given for some rows only: seen once, a few or many times, or a class if the clone is expanded.

V: TRBV5-1; size: .; J: TRBJ2-3; length: 14; D: .; DNA: TGCGCCAGCAGCTTGGGACGGACCACAGATACGCAGTATTTT; CDR3: CASSLGRTTDTQYF
V: TRBV13; size: .; J: TRBJ2-7; length: 11; D: .; DNA: TGTGCCAGCAGCCGGCAGTACGAGCAGTACTTC; CDR3: CASSRQYEQYF
V: TRBV4-2; size: .; J: TRBJ2-2; length: 13; D: .; DNA: TGTGCCAGCAGCCAAGAATGGGGCGGGGAGCTGTTTTTT; CDR3: CASSQEWGGELFF
V: TRBV6-1; size: .; J: TRBJ1-2; length: 14; D: .; DNA: TGTGCCAGCGCTTTTGGTTCGGGGAACTATGGCTACACCTTC; CDR3: CASAFGSGNYGYTF
V: TRBV2; size: few; J: TRBJ2-7; length: 11; D: .; DNA: TGTGCCAGCAGTCTGGTTTACGAGCAGTACTTC; CDR3: CASSLVYEQYF
V: TRBV11-3; size: .; J: TRBJ2-1; length: 13; D: .; DNA: TGTGCCAGCAGCTTATGGTCCAACAATGAGCAGTTCTTC; CDR3: CASSLWSNNEQFF
V: TRBV2; size: .; J: TRBJ1-1; length: 17; D: .; DNA: TGTGCCAGCAGTGAATATAATTTTTGGGGGAAGAACACTGAAGCTTTCTTT; CDR3: CASSEYNFWGKNTEAFF
V: TRBV29-1; size: .; J: TRBJ2-5; length: 14; D: TRBD2; DNA: TGCAGCGTTGGACTAGCGGCGTACCAAGAGACCCAGTACTTC; CDR3: CSVGLAAYQETQYF
V: TRBV19; size: few; J: TRBJ2-2; length: 12; D: .; DNA: TGTGCCAGTAGCGGGAGCCCCGGGGAGCTGTTTTTT; CDR3: CASSGSPGELFF
V: TRBV5-4; size: .; J: TRBJ1-2; length: 15; D: TRBD1; DNA: TGTGCCAGCAGCCCGGGACAGGGGACGAACTATGGCTACACCTTC; CDR3: CASSPGQGTNYGYTF
V: TRBV7-9; size: once; J: TRBJ2-1; length: 18; D: TRBD2; DNA: TGTGCCAGCAGCTCACAAGCGGGAGAGAGGGTCCGGCACAATGAGCAGTTCTTC; CDR3: CASSSQAGERVRHNEQFF
V: TRBV10-3; size: .; J: TRBJ2-7; length: 16; D: .; DNA: TGTGCCATCAGCCCCGATGTACCGCCCGCTCGGGGCGAGCAGTACTTC; CDR3: CAISPDVPPARGEQYF
V: TRBV28; size: .; J: TRBJ1-1; length: 13; D: .; DNA: TGTGCCAGCAGTTTACGCAGGGCCTGGGAAGCTTTCTTT; CDR3: CASSLRRAWEAFF
V: TRBV28; size: once; J: TRBJ1-3; length: 17; D: .; DNA: TGTGCCAGCAGTTTAGCGGGGCCCAGGGGATCTGGAAACACCATATATTTT; CDR3: CASSLAGPRGSGNTIYF
V: TRBV4-1; size: .; J: TRBJ2-5; length: 12; D: .; DNA: TGCGCCAGCAGCCGTCCCAAAGAGACCCAGTACTTC; CDR3: CASSRPKETQYF
V: TRBV30; size: .; J: TRBJ2-5; length: 12; D: .; DNA: TGTGCCTGGAGTCAGGCGGGGAAGACCCAGTACTTC; CDR3: CAWSQAGKTQYF
V: TRBV10-3; size: .; J: TRBJ2-7; length: 13; D: .; DNA: TGTGCCATCAGTGCCCAGGAGAGGGGCGAGCAGTACTTC; CDR3: CAISAQERGEQYF
V: TRBV7-2; size: .; J: TRBJ1-2; length: 13; D: .; DNA: TGTGCCAGCAGCTCTCGGACAAACTATGGCTACACCTTC; CDR3: CASSSRTNYGYTF
V: TRBV28; size: .; J: TRBJ1-2; length: 13; D: .; DNA: TGTGCCAGCAGTTTACTGTTCGGGGGTGGCTACACCTTC; CDR3: CASSLLFGGGYTF
V: TRBV7-3; size: .; J: TRBJ2-2; length: 15; D: .; DNA: TGTGCCAGCAGCCCCGGGACTCCTGCAACCGGGGAGCTGTTTTTT; CDR3: CASSPGTPATGELFF
V: TRBV18; size: .; J: TRBJ2-1; length: 15; D: .; DNA: TGTGCCAGCTCACCACAGGGGAACTCCTACAATGAGCAGTTCTTC; CDR3: CASSPQGNSYNEQFF
V: TRBV6-5; size: .; J: TRBJ1-1; length: 13; D: .; DNA: TGTGCCAGCAGCCCATATATGAACACTGAAGCTTTCTTT; CDR3: CASSPYMNTEAFF
V: TRBV10-2; size: .; J: TRBJ2-7; length: 14; D: .; DNA: TGCGCCAGCAGTGAACGGGGACTCTCCTACGAGCAGTACTTC; CDR3: CASSERGLSYEQYF
V: TRBV12-5; size: .; J: TRBJ2-3; length: 19; D: TRBD2; DNA: TGTGCTAGTGGCAGACTAGCGGGAGGGACTCTACTAGGCCCAGATACGCAGTATTTT; CDR3: CASGRLAGGTLLGPDTQYF
V: TRBV11-1; size: .; J: TRBJ2-7; length: 17; D: TRBD2; DNA: TGTGCCAGCAGCCTAGGGAGGGGTGACGGGAGAGGCTACGAGCAGTACTTC; CDR3: CASSLGRGDGRGYEQYF
V: TRBV5-8; size: .; J: TRBJ1-4; length: 16; D: .; DNA: TGTGCCAGCAGCTTGGCCCTCGATTGGAGGGATGAAAAACTGTTTTTT; CDR3: CASSLALDWRDEKLFF
V: TRBV7-9; size: .; J: TRBJ1-6; length: 15; D: .; DNA: TGTGCCAGCACAAAAACGCAGAACGAAAATTCACCCCTCCACTTT; CDR3: CASTKTQNENSPLHF